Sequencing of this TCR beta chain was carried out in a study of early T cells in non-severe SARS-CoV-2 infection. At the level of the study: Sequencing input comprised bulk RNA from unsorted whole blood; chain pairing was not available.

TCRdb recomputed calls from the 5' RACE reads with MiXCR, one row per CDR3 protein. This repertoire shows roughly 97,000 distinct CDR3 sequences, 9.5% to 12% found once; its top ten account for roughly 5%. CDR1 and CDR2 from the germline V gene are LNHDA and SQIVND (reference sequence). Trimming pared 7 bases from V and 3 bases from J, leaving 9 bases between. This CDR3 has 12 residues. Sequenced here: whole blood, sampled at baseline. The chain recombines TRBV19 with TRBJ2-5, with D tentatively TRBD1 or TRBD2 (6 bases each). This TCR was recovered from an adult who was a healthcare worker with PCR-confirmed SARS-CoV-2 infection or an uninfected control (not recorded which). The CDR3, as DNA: TGTGCCAGTAAGGGGGGCGAAGAGACCCAGTACTTC. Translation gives CASKGGEETQYF. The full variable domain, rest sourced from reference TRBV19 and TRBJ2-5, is DGGITQSPKYLFRKEGQNVTLSCEQNLNHDAMYWYRQDPGQGLRLIYYSQIVNDFQKGDIAEGYSVSREKKESFPLTVTSAQKNPTAFYLCASKGGEETQYFGPGTRLLVL.